The 19 T cell receptor beta chains below come from one sample, sequenced in a study of OX40 agonist ivuxolimab in advanced cancers. Libraries were built with the immunoSEQ multiplex PCR assay. TCRdb limited this immuneACCESS table to in-frame rearrangements with V and J called. A share of clones is missing; checked studies link under half to unresolved V genes, and the rest is unexplained. This sample comprises 21,000 or so clones, around three quarters of them detected only once. Over 15% of the sample is taken by the ten largest. The sequencing used CD4+ or CD8+ T cells sorted from blood, collected in a trial of the OX40 agonist ivuxolimab. The receptors were sampled from an adult with an advanced solid tumor such as melanoma, head and neck, liver or kidney cancer.

This clone is medium-sized. The chain employs TRBV27 and TRBJ2-7; tentative D call: TRBD2 (5 bases). Trimming stripped 5 bases from V and 5 bases from J, with 13 bases between. The V gene's germline CDR1 is MNHEY and CDR2 SMNVEV (reference sequence). The CDR3 is made up of 13 amino acids. CDR3: CASSGLNFDEQYF. The CDR3 DNA is TGTGCCAGCAGTGGACTTAATTTCGACGAGCAGTACTTC.

The rearrangement uses TRBV4-2 and TRBJ2-1, with D possibly called TRBD1 or TRBD2 (5 bases each). Germline-derived CDR1 and CDR2 are LGHNA and YNFKEQ. CDR3 length equals 15 residues. With 8 bases removed from V and 4 bases from J, the gap between germline ends came to 18 bases. DNA for the CDR3: TGTGCCAGCTATGGTCGTGGGACGGCTTACAATGAGCAGTTCTTC. This translates into CASYGRGTAYNEQFF.

This chain joins TRBV6-6 and TRBJ1-5; 7 nucleotides agree with TRBD1. CDR3 length equals 15 residues. With V trimmed by 6 bases and J by 1 base, 6 bases remained unmatched. The germline gives CDR1 MNHNY, CDR2 SVGAGI (reference sequence). The chain's CDR3 is CASRLGQTSNQPQHF. Here the CDR3 DNA reads TGTGCCAGCAGGTTGGGACAGACAAGCAATCAGCCCCAGCATTTT.

This clone has a handful of counts. The V gene is TRBV9, the J gene TRBJ1-4; tentatively, D is TRBD1 (5 bases). The germline V and J ends were trimmed by 3 bases and 4 bases, with 10 bases remaining between them. CDR1 is SGDLS and CDR2 is YYNGEE in the germline V gene. This CDR3 is 14 amino acids long. The CDR3 loop is CASSETAYNEKLFF. The CDR3 DNA reads TGTGCCAGCAGCGAGACAGCTTATAATGAAAAACTGTTTTTT.

This clone is a singleton in its sample. This chain links TRBV18 with TRBJ2-3; TRBD2 matches at 9 bases. The CDR3 has 15 amino acids. Per germline, CDR1 KGHSH and CDR2 LQKENI. J was trimmed by 3 bases and V by 1 base; bases with no gene match: 2. The CDR3 nucleotides are TGTGCCAGCTCACCACGGCGGGGGGGGACAGATACGCAGTATTTT. Translating it yields CASSPRRGGTDTQYF.

This clone came up once. The chain is built from TRBV5-1 and TRBJ1-4, with TRBD1 as a possible D gene (5 bases). V was cut by 0 bases and J by 0 bases, with 6 bases left in between. Germline loops: CDR1 SGHRS, CDR2 YFSETQ. The CDR3 runs to 15 residues. The CDR3 region has the DNA TGCGCCAGCAGCTTGGAGGGGTCAACTAATGAAAAACTGTTTTTT. Its translation: CASSLEGSTNEKLFF.

The chain couples TRBV4-3 to TRBJ2-7, with 9 bases aligning to TRBD1. Losses at the gene ends were 1 base for V and 0 bases for J; bases not matched to a gene: 1. The CDR3 has 15 amino acids. CDR1 is LGHNA, CDR2 YSLEER, per germline. The CDR3 DNA reads as TGCGCCAGCAGCCAAGTGGGACAGGGCTCCTACGAGCAGTACTTC. Translating gives CASSQVGQGSYEQYF.

The chain recombines TRBV7-2 with TRBJ1-2, with D possibly being TRBD1 (6 bases). Germline V lookup: CDR1 SGHTA, CDR2 FQGNSA. V shed 1 base and J shed 5 bases, with 17 bases lying between them. This CDR3 is 16 amino acids long. For the CDR3, the DNA is TGTGCCAGCAGCTTAGTTCACAGCACAGGGTATTATGGCTACACCTTC. Its translation: CASSLVHSTGYYGYTF.

V gene TRBV7-2 combines with J gene TRBJ2-3; D call uncertain. V lost 4 bases, J lost 1 base, and 12 bases lay in between. Germline loops: CDR1 SGHTA, CDR2 FQGNSA. This CDR3 contains 15 residues. This chain's CDR3 is CASSSRHGGTDTQYF. In nucleotides, the CDR3 is TGTGCCAGCAGCTCACGCCATGGGGGCACAGATACGCAGTATTTT.

The rearrangement joins TRBV19 to TRBJ1-1; D might be TRBD1 (5 bases). The CDR3 loop spans 15 amino acids. CDR1 is LNHDA, CDR2 SQIVND, per germline (reference sequence). The germline V and J ends were trimmed by 7 bases and 4 bases, with 19 bases remaining between them. This chain's CDR3 is CASNRLEGSSTEAFF. The DNA of the CDR3 is TGTGCCAGTAACCGGCTCGAGGGGAGCAGCACTGAAGCTTTCTTT. Based on the CDR3 plus reference TRBV19 and TRBJ1-1, the full variable domain is DGGITQSPKYLFRKEGQNVTLSCEQNLNHDAMYWYRQDPGQGLRLIYYSQIVNDFQKGDIAEGYSVSREKKESFPLTVTSAQKNPTAFYLCASNRLEGSSTEAFFGQGTRLTVV.

This clone has more than one count but fewer than ten. The rearrangement joins TRBV15 to TRBJ2-7; a weak D match, TRBD2 (5 bases). Trimming removed 1 base at V and 3 bases at J, with 16 bases between. CDR3 size: 16 residues. Germline V gene lookup returns CDR1 LNHNV and CDR2 YYDKDF (reference sequence). CDR3 amino acids: CATSRVAGGDNYEQYF. The CDR3 DNA sequence: TGTGCCACCAGCAGAGTCGCGGGCGGAGACAACTACGAGCAGTACTTC.

The chain combines TRBV4-2 with TRBJ1-2; no firm D call. The CDR3 runs to 17 residues. Germline V gene sequence: CDR1 LGHNA, CDR2 YNFKEQ. Deletions cut 0 bases from V and 0 bases from J, with 14 bases between. For the CDR3, the DNA is TGTGCCAGCAGCCAAGAAGGATCCAGGCAAACTAACTATGGCTACACCTTC. This codes for CASSQEGSRQTNYGYTF.

This chain uses TRBV4-3 with TRBJ2-1; 7 nucleotides agree with TRBD1. V dropped 0 bases and J dropped 6; count of bases not matched to a gene: 11. The CDR3 loop spans 17 amino acids. Germline assignment: CDR1 LGHNA and CDR2 YSLEER. CDR3 in amino acids: CASSQDRKGGAFNEQFF. The CDR3 DNA is TGCGCCAGCAGCCAAGATCGGAAAGGGGGCGCTTTCAATGAGCAGTTCTTC.

This chain uses TRBV6-5 with TRBJ2-1; D gene uncertain. Per germline, CDR1 MNHEY and CDR2 SVGAGI. The V end was cut by 6 bases, the J end by 9 bases, with 12 bases between. This CDR3 spans 12 amino acids. The CDR3 DNA sequence: TGTGCCAGCAGCCGTCCCGGGTCTGAGCAGTTCTTC. This codes for CASSRPGSEQFF.

The V and J genes are TRBV29-1 and TRBJ2-5; D might be TRBD1 (5 bases). The end of the DNA is better explained by TRBJ2-7, so the J call may be wrong. Germline V lookup: CDR1 SQVTM, CDR2 ANQGSEA. The CDR3 is made up of 13 amino acids. The CDR3 sequence: CSVPKGSVGEQYF. DNA for the CDR3: TGCAGCGTTCCCAAGGGGTCCGTCGGCGAGCAGTACTTC.

This chain joins TRBV5-1 and TRBJ1-2; D not certain. CDR1 SGHRS and CDR2 YFSETQ come from the germline V gene. The V end was cut by 0 bases, the J end by 5 bases, with 5 bases between. The CDR3 runs to 12 residues. In DNA form, the CDR3 reads TGCGCCAGCAGCTTGGGGCTATATGGCTACACCTTC. Translated: CASSLGLYGYTF.

The V and J genes are TRBV18 and TRBJ1-2, with D perhaps TRBD1 (5 bases). This CDR3 spans 16 amino acids. Trimming removed 4 bases at V and 8 bases at J, with 23 bases between. CDR1 and CDR2 (germline): KGHSH, LQKENI. In nucleotides, the CDR3 is TGTGCCAGCTCACTCAGGGAGAACTCCCCGGAAGGGGGCTACACCTTC. Its protein product is CASSLRENSPEGGYTF.

On this clone itself: No conserved phenylalanine or tryptophan is present at the end of the CDR3, so a read error is the likely explanation. V gene TRBV7-2 combines with J gene TRBJ1-1; 8 bases are a match to TRBD1. The CDR3 is 14 residues long. V trimming: 2 bases; J trimming: 5 bases; junction bases outside the gene matches: 4. Germline V lookup: CDR1 SGHTA, CDR2 FQGNSA. CDR3: CASSLQGALTEAFL. CDR3 nucleotides: TGTGCCAGCAGCTTACAGGGGGCCCTGACTGAAGCTTTCCTT.

V usage is TRBV6-1 and J usage is TRBJ2-3, with no clear D. The V end lost 11 bases, the J end lost 2 bases, and 8 bases lay between the germline ends. Germline CDR1 reads MNHNS; CDR2 reads SASEGT. The CDR3 has 11 residues. The CDR3: CAGTDTDTQYF. CDR3 DNA sequence: TGTGCCGGAACTGACACAGATACGCAGTATTTT.